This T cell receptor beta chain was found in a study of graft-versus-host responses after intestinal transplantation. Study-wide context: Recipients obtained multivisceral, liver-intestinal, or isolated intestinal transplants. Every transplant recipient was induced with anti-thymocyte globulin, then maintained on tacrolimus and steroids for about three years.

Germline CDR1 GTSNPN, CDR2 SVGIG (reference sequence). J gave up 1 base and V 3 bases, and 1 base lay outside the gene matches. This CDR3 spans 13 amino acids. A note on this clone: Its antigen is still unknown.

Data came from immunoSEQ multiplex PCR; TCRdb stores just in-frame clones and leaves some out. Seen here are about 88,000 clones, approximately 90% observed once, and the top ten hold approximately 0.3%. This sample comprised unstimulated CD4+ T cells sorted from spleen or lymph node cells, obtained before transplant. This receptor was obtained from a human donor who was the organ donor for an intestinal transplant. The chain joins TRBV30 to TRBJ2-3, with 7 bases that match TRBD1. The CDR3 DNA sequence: TGTGCCTGGAGAGACAGGGGCACAGATACGCAGTATTTT. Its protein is CAWRDRGTDTQYF.